This entry is about one TCR beta chain. The antigen it recognizes is unknown. No qualities accompany the bases; no much larger clone lies one base away. RNA was extracted using the RNeasy kit, and about 0.45 to 1 ug of the RNA was reverse transcribed with random hexamers. The immunoSEQ multiplex PCR assay, which covers 54 Vbeta and 13 Jbeta segments, was used to amplify TCR beta CDR3 regions. PCR amplification bias was corrected using a synthetic template baseline for primer optimization and computational correction. On the study's bioinformatics: Only productive sequences were kept, with reads annotated to V, D and J genes according to IMGT and analyzed in immunoSEQ Analyzer. To calculate clonality, Shannon entropy was normalized by log2 of the number of productive unique sequences and then subtracted from one. Public and private clones were assessed among the 100 most prevalent clones of each patient and control. A clone was defined as Susac-specific if it was absent from the healthy and MS cohorts, from about a thousand published viral clones and from other ImmuneACCESS disease sequences. TCRdb itself trimmed the public reads at Q25 with fastp, ran MiXCR and retained productive beta chains. Rows are combined by CDR3 protein, so each entry shows the most common genes and DNA. V and J calls and clone size were set by TCRdb, not the authors. This sample gives hundreds of thousands of distinct CDR3 sequences in total; 93% of them show up just once. The leading ten clones occupy approximately 0.07% of the sample.

Peripheral blood CD8+ and CD4+ T cells from healthy donors, Susac syndrome patients and multiple sclerosis patients were profiled by high-throughput TCR beta sequencing. The multiple sclerosis controls were treatment-naive patients whose relapsing-remitting disease, either stable or active, fulfilled the revised McDonald criteria. Bulk CD8+ and CD4+ T cells were purified by magnetic negative isolation, whereas CD8+ TEMRA cells were enriched by FACS. Blood was collected in EDTA tubes and processed within 24 hours, with PBMCs isolated through density gradient centrifugation. PBMCs destined for TCR sequencing were cryopreserved in liquid nitrogen and later thawed in a 37 °C water bath. A purity of at least 90% was achieved for sorted or isolated CD4+, CD8+ and CD8+ TEMRA cells. The data are from a study of CD8 T cells in Susac syndrome (dated by TCRdb to about 2019). General notes on the study: Repertoire sequencing was used to test whether CD8+ T cell activation and differentiation in Susac syndrome was antigen driven. Overall results and qualifications from the work: The study acknowledged that relatively few individuals were included in the TCR sequencing and HLA analysis.

From the cysteine up to the phenylalanine, the CDR3 has a length of 16 residues. The DNA shown is the 48-base CDR3, in frame from base 1. V was cut back by 1 base and J by 3 bases, leaving a gap of 16 bases between them. For CDR1 and CDR2, the germline V gene lists SGHTA and FQGNSA. The chain was built from TRBV7-2 and TRBJ2-7; the D gene could be TRBD1 or TRBD2, each one agreeing over 5 bases. Sequenced input: CD4+ T cells from PBMCs. The receptor was derived from a human donor with multiple sclerosis. DNA sequence: TGTGCCAGCAGCTTAGGTCCAGGGCGGGCAAGCTACGAGCAGTACTTC. Translated, it gives CASSLGPGRASYEQYF.